Listed below are T cell receptor beta chains from one sample, sequenced in a study of identical twins. TCRdb passed the 5' RACE reads through MiXCR, listing each CDR3 protein once. The sample has 700,000 to 950,000 distinct CDR3 sequences, roughly an eighth seen once. These data also formed part of another study, on yellow fever vaccine responses in identical twins.

The sequenced sample was PBMCs. The origin of the receptors is a woman under 30 in good health. Each CDR3 is given with its conserved first and last residue. The D gene is left open where the match is weak. Size is stated for part of the rows, as once, few or many counts, or as a class when the clone is expanded.

d_gene	v_gene	j_gene	abundance	CDR3nt	CDR3aa
NA	TRBV20-1	TRBJ1-1	few	TGCAGTGCTAGCAGGAACTCGAACACTGAAGCTTTCTTT	CSASRNSNTEAFF
NA	TRBV6-5	TRBJ2-7	NA	TGTGCCAGCAGTTATGTCCTAAGTAGAGTCTACGAGCAGTACTTC	CASSYVLSRVYEQYF
NA	TRBV3-1	TRBJ2-5	few	TGTGCCAGCGCCAGGGAAACCCAGTACTTC	CASARETQYF
TRBD2	TRBV2	TRBJ2-5	NA	TGTGCCAGCAGAGGGACTAGCGGGAATTTACAAGAGACCCAGTACTTC	CASRGTSGNLQETQYF
TRBD2	TRBV13	TRBJ2-1	NA	TGTGCCAGCAGCTTAGGGGGGACTAGCGGGAAGTTTGAGCAGTTCTTC	CASSLGGTSGKFEQFF
TRBD2	TRBV6-1	TRBJ2-3	many	TGTGCCAGCAGTCCGACCCTCGGGACTAGCGGGAGGTTGGATACGCAGTATTTT	CASSPTLGTSGRLDTQYF
NA	TRBV7-9	TRBJ1-1	many	TGTGCCAGCAGCCACCCCGCTGAAGCTTTCTTT	CASSHPAEAFF
TRBD2	TRBV24-1	TRBJ2-2	NA	TGTGCCACCAGTGGAACCGGGACTAGCGGAAATGCGAACACCGGGGAGCTGTTTTTT	CATSGTGTSGNANTGELFF
NA	TRBV3-1	TRBJ2-6	few	TGTGCCAGCAGCCGGGGGCTAGCCCTATCTGGGGCCAACGTCCTGACTTTC	CASSRGLALSGANVLTF
NA	TRBV28	TRBJ1-3	few	TGTGCCAGCAGTTTGGGCGGGGCATGGGGGAACTCTGGAAACACCATATATTTT	CASSLGGAWGNSGNTIYF
NA	TRBV3-1	TRBJ1-4	NA	TGTGCCAGCAGCCAAGCTTTCACAGGGCAGAAACTGTTTTTT	CASSQAFTGQKLFF
NA	TRBV6-5	TRBJ2-1	NA	TGTGCCAGCAGTTACTCGACACACCCGGGACCGGACTACAATGAGCAGTTCTTC	CASSYSTHPGPDYNEQFF
NA	TRBV6-2/TRBV6-3	TRBJ2-3	few	TGTGCCAGCAGACGCCAGAGCATAGTCACAGATACGCAGTATTTT	CASRRQSIVTDTQYF
NA	TRBV24-1	TRBJ2-1	few	TGTGCCACCAGTGATGGGGTTAGCTCCTACAATGAGCAGTTCTTC	CATSDGVSSYNEQFF
NA	TRBV7-8	TRBJ2-3	few	TGTGCCAGCAGCTTCCTTAGCGATACGCAGTATTTT	CASSFLSDTQYF
NA	TRBV24-1	TRBJ2-5	few	TGTGCCACCAGTGACGCGGGGACGAGTAAAGAGACCCAGTACTTC	CATSDAGTSKETQYF
TRBD2	TRBV5-1	TRBJ2-7	many	TGCGCCAGCAGCTGGACTAGCGGGAGCTCCTACGAGCAGTACTTC	CASSWTSGSSYEQYF
TRBD1	TRBV28	TRBJ2-7	NA	TGTGCCAGCAGGTCCGGGACAGGGGTTTACGAGCAGTACTTC	CASRSGTGVYEQYF
NA	TRBV7-3	TRBJ1-1	NA	TGTGCCAGCAGCCATACGGGAGGTAGCACTGAAGCTTTCTTT	CASSHTGGSTEAFF
TRBD2	TRBV2	TRBJ2-4	NA	TGTGCCAGCCGGGGGGGCATCTTCGACAGAGAACTAGCCAAAAACATTCAGTACTTC	CASRGGIFDRELAKNIQYF
TRBD2	TRBV5-1	TRBJ2-3	few	TGCGCCAGCAGCTCCAAGAGACTAGCGGGAAGGACAGATACGCAGTATTTT	CASSSKRLAGRTDTQYF
TRBD1	TRBV6-5	TRBJ1-1	few	TGTGCCAGCAGTTACGACAGGGTAAAACTTTCTGAAGCTTTCTTT	CASSYDRVKLSEAFF
NA	TRBV2	TRBJ2-1	NA	TGTGCCAGCACCCCCAACAATGAGCAGTTCTTC	CASTPNNEQFF
TRBD1	TRBV4-1	TRBJ2-5	few	TGCGCCAGCAGCCAAGTTCTGGGACAGACTTACCAGACCCAGTACTTC	CASSQVLGQTYQTQYF
NA	TRBV29-1	TRBJ1-1	NA	TGCAGCGTTGAAAACCAGCCGGGCACTGAAGCTTTCTTT	CSVENQPGTEAFF
TRBD2	TRBV3-1	TRBJ2-1	few	TGTGCCAGCAGCCAAGGGTACCTAGCGGGAGTCGGTGAGCAGTTCTTC	CASSQGYLAGVGEQFF
NA	TRBV2	TRBJ1-6	NA	TGTGCCAGCCGGGACCCGAATTCACCCCTCCACTTT	CASRDPNSPLHF
TRBD1	TRBV11-2	TRBJ1-6	few	TGTGCCAGCAGCCGGGGGGCGGGACAGGGCGCTAATTCACCCCTCCACTTT	CASSRGAGQGANSPLHF
NA	TRBV24-1	TRBJ2-1	NA	TGTGCCACCAGTGACCCGACGGGGCGGGACAATGAGCAGTTCTTC	CATSDPTGRDNEQFF
TRBD1	TRBV12-3/TRBV12-4	TRBJ1-6	many	TGTGCCAGCAGTTCGGGACAGGCCGACCATTCACCCCTCCACTTT	CASSSGQADHSPLHF
NA	TRBV27	TRBJ2-5	NA	TGTGCCAGCAGTGACTCCCCAGAGACCCAGTACTTC	CASSDSPETQYF
TRBD2	TRBV12-3/TRBV12-4	TRBJ2-1	few	TGTGCCAGCAGTTGGGGAGGGGTCAATGAGCAGTTCTTC	CASSWGGVNEQFF
NA	TRBV7-6	TRBJ2-1	NA	TGTGCCAGCAGCTCCCCGGTGGGATACTCGGAGCAGTTCTTC	CASSSPVGYSEQFF
NA	TRBV5-4	TRBJ2-3	NA	TGTGCCAGCAGCTTGGGCAGTAGGTCCGCTAGCACAGATACGCAGTATTTT	CASSLGSRSASTDTQYF
NA	TRBV4-1	TRBJ2-3	few	TGCGCCAGCAGCCAAGAAGGGAAGCCGGGAGATACGCAGTATTTT	CASSQEGKPGDTQYF